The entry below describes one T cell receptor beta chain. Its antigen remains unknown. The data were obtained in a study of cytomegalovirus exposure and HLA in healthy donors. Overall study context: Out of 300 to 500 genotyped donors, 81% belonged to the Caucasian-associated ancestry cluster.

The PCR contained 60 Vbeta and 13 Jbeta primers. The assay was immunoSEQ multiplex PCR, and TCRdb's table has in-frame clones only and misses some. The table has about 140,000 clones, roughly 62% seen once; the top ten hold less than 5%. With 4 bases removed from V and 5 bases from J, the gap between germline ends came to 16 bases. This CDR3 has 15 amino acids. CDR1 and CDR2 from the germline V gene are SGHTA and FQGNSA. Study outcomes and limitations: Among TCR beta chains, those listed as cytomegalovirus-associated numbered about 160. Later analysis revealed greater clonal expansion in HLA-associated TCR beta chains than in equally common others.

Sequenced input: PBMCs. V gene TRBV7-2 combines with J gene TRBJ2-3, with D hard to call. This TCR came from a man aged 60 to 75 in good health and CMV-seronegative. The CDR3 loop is CASSSPTVDLDTQYF. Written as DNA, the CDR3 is TGTGCCAGCAGCTCCCCCACAGTCGATCTAGATACGCAGTATTTT.